The T cell receptor (beta chain) under discussion was sequenced for a study of control samples from healthy donors and cancer patients. Produced via immunoSEQ multiplex PCR; TCRdb's table is partial and in-frame only. The top ten clones hold 0.55% to 0.65% of a sample with 95,000 to 150,000 clones, approximately 92% of them seen once. CDR3 size: 15 residues. Germline CDR1 is SGHVS and CDR2 is FNYEAQ. The trim removed 3 bases at V and 6 bases at J, leaving 5 bases unmatched. Sequencing used PBMCs. The J gene is TRBJ2-3, the V gene TRBV7-6, with 11 bases fitting TRBD2. The TCR originated in an elderly man with head and neck cancer. The CDR3 loop reads CASSFLAGGGDTQYF. The CDR3 nucleotides read TGTGCCAGCAGCTTCCTAGCGGGAGGAGGGGATACGCAGTATTTT.